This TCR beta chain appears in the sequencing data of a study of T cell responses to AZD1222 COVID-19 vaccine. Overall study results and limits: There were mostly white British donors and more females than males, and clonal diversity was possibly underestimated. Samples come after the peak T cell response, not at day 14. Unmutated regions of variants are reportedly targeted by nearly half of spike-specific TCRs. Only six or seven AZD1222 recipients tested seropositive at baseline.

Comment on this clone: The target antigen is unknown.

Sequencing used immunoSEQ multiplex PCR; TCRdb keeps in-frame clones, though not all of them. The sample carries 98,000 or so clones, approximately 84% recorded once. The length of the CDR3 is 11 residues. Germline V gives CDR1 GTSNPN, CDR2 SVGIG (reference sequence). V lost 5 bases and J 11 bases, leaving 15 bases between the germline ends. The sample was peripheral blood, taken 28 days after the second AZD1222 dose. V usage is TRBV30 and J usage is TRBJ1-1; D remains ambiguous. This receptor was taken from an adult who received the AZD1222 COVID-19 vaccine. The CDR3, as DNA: TGTGCCTGGTCCTCGTATCTGGGGGCTTTCTTT. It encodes CAWSSYLGAFF.